This T cell receptor beta chain emerged from a study of CD8+ T cells in alopecia areata. Findings and caveats of the study: Scalp clonality dropped significantly under tofacitinib, as did expanded CD8+ top-100 clones. Many expanded lesional clones stayed in scalp and blood while on tofacitinib. Clonality exceeded that of normal scalp in lesional scalp, most notably in alopecia totalis/universalis.

Once RNA had been extracted, it was reverse transcribed into cDNA to act as the sequencing template. Repertoires were generated with immunoSEQ multiplex PCR, while TCRdb's copy carries only in-frame clones and drops some. This sample yields roughly 220,000 clones, of which around two fifths are seen a single time; about 0.48% belongs to the top ten. Treatment reported: oral pan-JAK inhibitor, 5-10 mg twice daily. Details on this clone: The antigen remains unidentified.

CDR1 and CDR2 (germline): MNHNS, SASEGT. This CDR3 spans 12 amino acids. Trimming left V 3 bases short and J 8 bases short, with 10 bases between. The V call is TRBV6-1, the J call TRBJ1-2; perhaps TRBD1 as D (5 bases). The sequencing here drew on CD4+ T cells sorted from blood, taken between weeks 30 and 35, from a patient treated with tofacitinib. This clonotype originated in a human donor with alopecia areata. The CDR3 reads CASSESGGGYTF. The CDR3 region has the DNA TGTGCCAGCAGTGAGAGTGGGGGGGGCTACACCTTC.